The entry below describes one T cell receptor beta chain. No antigen is known for it. Base-call qualities are not available, and no considerably larger clone is one nucleotide away. The data were obtained in a study of shared clonotypes between healthy human individuals (dated by TCRdb to 2018 to 2020). For context, the study as a whole: Two women and three men aged 18 to 49 years were included in the cohort. Per donor, three plates each were used for CD4 naive and CD4 memory, two for CD8 naive, and one for CD8 memory. The study deeply sequenced blood TCR repertoires of five healthy adults to estimate repertoire size and the extent of clonotype sharing between individuals. Different laboratories and diverse techniques were used to prepare libraries and sequence TCR repertoires, to increase sequencing depth and limit assay-specific biases. Between about 0.94 and 8.9 billion PBMCs per donor were obtained by leukapheresis. The study at large found these results: Estimated clonotype richness was generally larger for naive than for memory subsets. Based on pairwise subsampling, the degree of clonotype sharing among donors was expected to be affected by sequencing depth. Rarefaction of sorted-subset datasets indicated incomplete sequencing despite the large sequencing depth. Higher generation probabilities were observed for clonotypes shared by all four sorted-subset donors than for non-shared clonotypes. Across a handful of donors, roughly 5.4% of naive CD4, around 3.3% of naive CD8, roughly 2.2% of memory CD4, and 0.3% to 0.45% of memory CD8 clonotypes were shared. Sampling was restricted to blood, and TCR repertoires in tissues likely differ from the TCR repertoires found in blood. Because the study included only a small number of donors, the genetic and exposure-history diversity represented was limited.

TCR CDR3 regions were amplified from genomic DNA by multiplex PCR using the deep immunoSEQ assay. Extracted genomic DNA from each cell subset was distributed evenly across all wells of several immunoSEQ 96-well plates, and each plate was treated as a replicate. For sorted subsets, 200 ng of genomic DNA, equivalent to tens of thousands of T cell genomes, went into each replicate PCR. The purified libraries were quantified using a Qubit 3.0 fluorometer, sized with a Bioanalyzer 2100, and then quantified again using the KAPA Library Quantification kit. A separate single-read 150-cycle Illumina NextSeq 550 flow cell was used to sequence each immunoSEQ 96-well plate. The authors' pipeline ran thus. Because only junctional sequences without quality scores were contained in the immunoSEQ output, filtering matching that applied to full-length reads could not be performed. Sequences were annotated with PyIR, a Python wrapper for IgBLAST v1.9, using IMGT germline references to assign V/J genes and CDR3. Reads with weak V/J assignments (E-value above 1e-6), missing CDR3, stop codons, out-of-frame junctions, or ambiguous translated residues were removed. V3J clonotypes were defined as sequences sharing an identical inferred V gene, J gene, and CDR3 amino acid sequence. Percentage overlap between repertoires was computed as shared unique clonotypes divided by the size of the smaller repertoire. Repertoire richness was assessed with RTK rarefaction, the Chao1 estimator, and Recon v2.1 estimates of unobserved clonotypes. Generation probabilities were computed with OLGA for all TCRbeta clonotypes obtained by the gDNA method from several donors. TCRdb retrieved this table from immuneACCESS and kept in-frame rearrangements only. Not all clones are present; in checked studies, unresolved V genes account for under half, and no reason is known for the remainder. V and J calls plus clone size are reproduced from that table; the DNA served to infer D and trimming. This sample lists millions of clones; 90% to 95% were detected once. Jointly, the top ten make up roughly 0.15% of the sample.

The donors were healthy, HIV-negative adults with no recently reported acute infections or vaccinations. Only Caucasian adults living in Nashville, Tennessee, USA were represented among the donors. CD4+ T cells were enriched by magnetic negative selection, after which naive cells were positively selected on CD45RA and the negative fraction was taken as the memory subset. After blood collection by leukapheresis, PBMCs were isolated using Ficoll-Histopaque density gradient centrifugation and then cryopreserved in the vapor phase of liquid nitrogen. Purity and quantity of every magnetically sorted T cell population were checked by analytical flow cytometry. Genomic DNA was isolated from each sorted fraction and quantified by UV absorbance on a Nanodrop 2000c. CDR1 and CDR2, looked up from the germline V gene (reference sequence), are SEHNR and FQNEAQ. From cysteine to phenylalanine, the CDR3 is 14 amino acids long. This entry keeps only the CDR3 DNA: 42 bases, framed from base 1. V is pruned by 5 bases and J by 3 bases, leaving 3 bases of the junction without a gene match.

Sequenced input: naive CD4+ T cells sorted from blood. The cell subset or site tag for this specimen amounts to: CD45RA+ positively selected. This clonotype originated in a man between 18 and 35 years old in good health. The chain couples TRBV7-9 to TRBJ1-1, with TRBD1 identical over 10 junction bases. The DNA is TGTGCCAGCAGCGGTGGGACAGGGGACACTGAAGCTTTCTTT. This translates into CASSGGTGDTEAFF.